Given below is one T cell receptor (beta chain) in context. In terms of age and location, participants ranged from roughly 18 to 95 years and lived in about two dozen US areas. Symptom resolution, clearance, or two negative PCRs marked donors in Cohort 3 as recovered. This specimen belongs to a study of blood T cell repertoires in COVID-19. Study overall: Samples came from the United States, Italy and Spain, spanning acute and convalescent COVID-19. PBMCs, B-cell-depleted T cells, or T cells were the source of the cDNA or gDNA that made up the material.

The CDR3 has 15 amino acids. The ends were cut back, 0 bases at V and 6 bases at J, with 10 bases in the middle. Per the germline V gene, CDR1 is SGDLS and CDR2 is YYNGEE. Here immunoSEQ multiplex PCR was the method, and the copy in TCRdb shows in-frame clones only, minus some. The data show around 170,000 clones, about 84% seen once. This clonotype was obtained from a man aged 50-60 years who had recovered from COVID-19. Sample: PBMCs or T cells enriched from blood (not recorded which). V gene TRBV9 combines with J gene TRBJ1-6; D not certain. The CDR3 loop reads CASSVESQFNSPLHF. CDR3 bases: TGTGCCAGCAGCGTAGAATCACAGTTTAATTCACCCCTCCACTTT.